Listed below are T cell receptor beta chains from one sample, sequenced in a study of cytomegalovirus exposure and HLA in healthy donors. Libraries were prepared by immunoSEQ multiplex PCR; TCRdb keeps only in-frame clonotypes and omits some of them. Of some 180,000 clones in the sample, around three quarters were seen once. Specimen: PBMCs. Receptors were obtained from a woman under 40 in good health and CMV-seropositive. Both conserved end residues are trimmed from each CDR3.

V gene: TRBV5-4
CDR3 protein: ASSLDGTNEKLF

V gene: TRBV2
CDR3 protein: ASGGQDSLGLYGYT

V gene: TRBV4-1
CDR3 protein: ASSQEGTSGRYNEQF

V gene: TRBV20-1
CDR3 protein: SAWTLREQY

V gene: TRBV6-6
CDR3 protein: AIMGGSSGRDTQY

V gene: TRBV6-6
CDR3 protein: ASSRLPYTEAF

V gene: TRBV5-1
CDR3 protein: ASSPGHDIPYEQY

V gene: TRBV19
CDR3 protein: ASSAQGGSRNTIY

V gene: TRBV4-2
CDR3 protein: ASSLGLAGALGYEQY

V gene: TRBV7-2
CDR3 protein: ASSSVAGGGETQY

V gene: TRBV11-2
CDR3 protein: ASSLAVNYGYT

V gene: TRBV7-8
CDR3 protein: ASSQGGISNQPQH

V gene: TRBV4-1
CDR3 protein: ASSPQAVTVWQPQH

V gene: TRBV19
CDR3 protein: ASSIGQGGTQY

V gene: TRBV19
CDR3 protein: ASTAQGRTTNEKLF

V gene: TRBV20-1
CDR3 protein: SAGQGYEQY

V gene: TRBV4-1
CDR3 protein: ASSQDSGIINYGYT

V gene: TRBV9
CDR3 protein: ASSPSDSTGELF

V gene: TRBV6-1
CDR3 protein: ASSEILAGEGGYYEQY

V gene: TRBV7-9
CDR3 protein: ASSTRLLAGGLYEQY

V gene: TRBV9
CDR3 protein: ASSVTVNTEAF

V gene: TRBV7-2
CDR3 protein: ASSFSGGAANEQF

V gene: TRBV10-1
CDR3 protein: ASSVAGDQPQH

V gene: TRBV7-9
CDR3 protein: ASSLGLPLNTEAF

V gene: TRBV6-6
CDR3 protein: ASSLQGNTEAF